This T cell receptor beta chain was profiled in a study of shared clonotypes between healthy human individuals. The study, taken as a whole, reports: Researchers sampled blood only, noting tissue repertoires likely differ.

V trimming: 3 bases; J trimming: 7 bases; junction bases outside the gene matches: 8. There are 14 residues in the CDR3. Germline assignment: CDR1 SGHTA and CDR2 FQGNSA. Of note for this clone: Its antigen is unidentified.

Only in-frame clones appear in the TCRdb table, and some are missing; sequencing was by immunoSEQ multiplex PCR. The data hold hundreds of thousands of clones, with approximately 95% observed a single time. The rearrangement uses TRBV7-2 and TRBJ1-2; 7 bases match TRBD1. The sequenced sample was naive CD4+ T cells sorted from blood. Subset defined: CD45RA+ positively selected. This TCR was sampled from a woman aged 30 to 39 in good health. This CDR3 reads CASSLTGSPGGYTF. The CDR3 DNA reads TGTGCCAGCAGCTTGACAGGGTCCCCCGGTGGCTACACCTTC.